One sample yielded the 7 T cell receptor beta chains listed below, sequenced in a study of cytomegalovirus exposure and HLA in healthy donors. The PCR made use of 60 Vbeta and 13 Jbeta primers. Assay: immunoSEQ multiplex PCR; the TCRdb copy retains only in-frame clones and omits some. The sample data list 50,000 or so clones. The sequenced sample consisted of PBMCs. Source of these receptors: a woman aged 18-29 years in good health and CMV-seronegative.

The rearrangement links TRBV6-5 to TRBJ1-2; the D gene is possibly TRBD1 (6 bases). Germline loops: CDR1 MNHEY, CDR2 SVGAGI. V shed 4 bases and J shed 6 bases, with 12 bases lying between them. The CDR3 is 13 residues long. The CDR3 DNA reads TGTGCCAGCAGTTTGGACAGCCGCGATGGCTACACCTTC. Encoded protein: CASSLDSRDGYTF.

The rearrangement uses TRBV19 and TRBJ2-3, with 11 positions matching TRBD2. The CDR3 spans 15 residues. Germline V gives CDR1 LNHDA, CDR2 SQIVND (reference sequence). After removal of 7 bases from V and 3 bases from J, the junction contained 6 bases not matched to a gene. CDR3: CASTIAGGPTDTQYF. For the CDR3, the DNA is TGTGCCAGTACGATAGCGGGGGGGCCGACAGATACGCAGTATTTT.

The V gene is TRBV5-5, the J gene TRBJ2-7, with TRBD2 matching over 8 bases. The germline V gene has CDR1 SGHKS and CDR2 YYEKEE (reference sequence). Germline trimming cut 0 bases from V and 0 bases from J; bases unmatched to any gene: 5. CDR3 length equals 16 residues. The CDR3 nucleotides read TGTGCCAGCAGCTTGGATCCCGCGGGGGGCTCCTACGAGCAGTACTTC. Translation gives CASSLDPAGGSYEQYF.

The chain couples TRBV5-4 to TRBJ1-5; D may be TRBD1 (5 bases). Germline loops: CDR1 SGHNT, CDR2 YYREEE (reference sequence). The CDR3 contains 14 residues. Trimming took 0 bases from V and 5 from J, leaving 9 bases between them. The CDR3 region is CASSLDRSDQPQHF. The CDR3 nucleotides are TGTGCCAGCAGCTTGGACAGGTCCGATCAGCCCCAGCATTTT.

The rearrangement links TRBV30 to TRBJ2-1; TRBD2 matches 12 bases. This CDR3 has 16 amino acids. The V segment lost 3 bases and the J segment 4 bases; nucleotides outside the gene matches: 7. Germline loops: CDR1 GTSNPN, CDR2 SVGIG (reference sequence). The CDR3 DNA follows: TGTGCCTGGAGAGGGACTAGCGGGCGATTTTACAATGAGCAGTTCTTC. This codes for CAWRGTSGRFYNEQFF.

The chain carries TRBV5-1 and TRBJ2-1; TRBD2 is a possible D gene (6 bases). V was cut by 3 bases and J by 4 bases, with 17 bases left in between. The germline V gene encodes CDR1 SGHRS and CDR2 YFSETQ. The CDR3 is 16 amino acids. The CDR3 sequence: CASSSRGTQQYNEQFF. The CDR3 coding sequence is TGCGCCAGCAGCTCACGCGGGACGCAGCAGTACAATGAGCAGTTCTTC. The entire variable domain, with the rest obtained from reference TRBV5-1 and TRBJ2-1, is as follows: KAGVTQTPRYLIKTRGQQVTLSCSPISGHRSVSWYQQTPGQGLQFLFEYFSETQRNKGNFPGRFSGRQFSNSRSEMNVSTLELGDSALYLCASSSRGTQQYNEQFFGPGTRLTVL.

This sequence joins TRBV19 and TRBJ2-7, with TRBD2 matching 13 bases. Germline CDR1 and CDR2: LNHDA and SQIVND (reference sequence). Trimming removed 6 bases from V and 4 bases from J; junction bases left unmatched: 3. The CDR3 contains 14 residues. The CDR3 here is CASSRTSGSYEQYF. For the CDR3, the DNA is TGTGCCAGTAGCCGGACTAGCGGGAGTTACGAGCAGTACTTC.